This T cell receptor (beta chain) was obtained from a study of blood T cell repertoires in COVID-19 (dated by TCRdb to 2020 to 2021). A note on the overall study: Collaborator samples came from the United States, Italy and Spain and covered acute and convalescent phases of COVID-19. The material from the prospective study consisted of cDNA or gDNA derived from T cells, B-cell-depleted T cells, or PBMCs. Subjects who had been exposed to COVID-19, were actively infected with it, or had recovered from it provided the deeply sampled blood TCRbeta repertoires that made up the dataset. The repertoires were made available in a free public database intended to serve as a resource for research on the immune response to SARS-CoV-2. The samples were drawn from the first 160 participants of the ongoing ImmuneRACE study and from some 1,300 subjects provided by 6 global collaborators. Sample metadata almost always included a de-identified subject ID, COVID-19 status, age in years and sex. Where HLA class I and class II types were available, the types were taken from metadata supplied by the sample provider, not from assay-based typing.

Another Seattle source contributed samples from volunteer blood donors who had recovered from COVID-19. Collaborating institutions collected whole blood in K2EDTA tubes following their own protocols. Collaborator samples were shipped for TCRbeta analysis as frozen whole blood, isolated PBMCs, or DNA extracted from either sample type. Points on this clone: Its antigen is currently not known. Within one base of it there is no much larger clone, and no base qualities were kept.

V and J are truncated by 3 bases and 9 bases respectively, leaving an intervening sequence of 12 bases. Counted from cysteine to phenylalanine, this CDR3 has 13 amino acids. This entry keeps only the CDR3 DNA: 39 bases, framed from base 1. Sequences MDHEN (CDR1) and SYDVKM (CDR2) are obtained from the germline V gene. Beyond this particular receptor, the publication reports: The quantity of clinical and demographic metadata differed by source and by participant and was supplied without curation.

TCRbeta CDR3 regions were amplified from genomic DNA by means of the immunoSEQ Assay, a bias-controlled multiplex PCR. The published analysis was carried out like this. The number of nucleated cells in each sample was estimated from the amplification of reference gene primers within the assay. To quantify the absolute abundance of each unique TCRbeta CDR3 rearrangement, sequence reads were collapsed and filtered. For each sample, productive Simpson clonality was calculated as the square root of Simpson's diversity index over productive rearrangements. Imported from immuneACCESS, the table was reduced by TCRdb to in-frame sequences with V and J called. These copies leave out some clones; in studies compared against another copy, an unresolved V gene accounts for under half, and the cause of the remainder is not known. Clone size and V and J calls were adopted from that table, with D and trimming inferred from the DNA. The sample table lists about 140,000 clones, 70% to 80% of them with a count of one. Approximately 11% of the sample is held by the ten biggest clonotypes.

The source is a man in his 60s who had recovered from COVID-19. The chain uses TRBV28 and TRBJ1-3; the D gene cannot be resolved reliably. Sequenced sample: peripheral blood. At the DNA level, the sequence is TGTGCCAGCAGTTTGCGCGGGTTGGGCACCATATATTTT. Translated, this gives CASSLRGLGTIYF.